This TCR beta chain derives from a study of blood T cell repertoires in COVID-19. Study at large: Sources were T cells, B-cell-depleted T cells, or PBMCs; the material itself was cDNA or gDNA.

Authors' data handling: Reference gene primer amplification in the assay estimated nucleated cell counts. Clones were sequenced by immunoSEQ multiplex PCR, and TCRdb holds only the in-frame ones, with some missing. V and J calls and clone size follow that table, whereas D and trimming were derived from the DNA. In the table there are nearly 200,000 clones, roughly 84% of which are singletons. V lost 4 bases to trimming and J lost 0 bases, with 12 bases between them. The CDR3 consists of 15 residues. Per the germline V gene, CDR1 is LNHDA and CDR2 is SQIVND (reference sequence). The clonotype originates from a middle-aged woman who had recovered from COVID-19. Sequencing input: peripheral blood. This chain uses TRBV19 with TRBJ1-1, with D unclear. The CDR3 loop is CASSSDRTVNTEAFF. The CDR3 region has the DNA TGTGCCAGTAGTAGTGATCGAACAGTGAACACTGAAGCTTTCTTT.